Detailed here is one T cell receptor (beta chain). The sample is drawn from a study of blood T cell repertoires in COVID-19. Study-wide context: Researchers got acute and convalescent COVID-19 samples from the United States, Italy and Spain. Sources were T cells, B-cell-depleted T cells, or PBMCs; the material itself was cDNA or gDNA.

Original handling: Nucleated cell counts were estimated from reference gene primer amplification. Clones were read by immunoSEQ multiplex PCR, and TCRdb kept only the in-frame ones, dropping some. The V and J calls and clone size come from that table; D and trimming were worked out from the DNA. The profile shows about 150,000 clones, around 89% of them singletons. Germline-derived CDR1 and CDR2 are MNHEY and SMNVEV (reference sequence). With 7 bases removed from V and 4 bases from J, the gap between germline ends came to 14 bases. The CDR3 spans 14 residues. V and J are TRBV27 and TRBJ2-1; a weak D match, TRBD1 (5 bases). The sequence came from a man over 45 who had recovered from COVID-19. The sample consisted of peripheral blood. CDR3 nucleotide sequence: TGTGCCAGCACGACCCTGGGGCCGTACAATGAGCAGTTCTTC. Amino acids: CASTTLGPYNEQFF.